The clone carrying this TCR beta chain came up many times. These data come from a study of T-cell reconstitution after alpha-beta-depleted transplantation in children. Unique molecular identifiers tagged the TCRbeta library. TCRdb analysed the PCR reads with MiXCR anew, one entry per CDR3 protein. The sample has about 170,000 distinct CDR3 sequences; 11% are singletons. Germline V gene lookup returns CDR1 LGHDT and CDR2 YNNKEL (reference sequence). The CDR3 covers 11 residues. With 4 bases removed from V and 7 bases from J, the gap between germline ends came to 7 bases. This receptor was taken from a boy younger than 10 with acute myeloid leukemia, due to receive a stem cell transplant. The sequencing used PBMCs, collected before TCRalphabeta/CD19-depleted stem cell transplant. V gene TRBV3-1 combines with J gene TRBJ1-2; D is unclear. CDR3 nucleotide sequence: TGTGCCAGCAGCCTTGGAGCTGGCTACACCTTC. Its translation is CASSLGAGYTF. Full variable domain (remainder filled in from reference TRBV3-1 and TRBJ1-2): DTAVSQTPKYLVTQMGNDKSIKCEQNLGHDTMYWYKQDSKKFLKIMFSYNNKELIINETVPNRFSPKSPDKAHLNLHINSLELGDSAVYFCASSLGAGYTFGSGTRLTVV.